This entry describes one T cell receptor (beta chain). Its antigen remains unidentified. This entry is derived from a study of CD8+ T cells in alopecia areata. Overall study results and limits: Only a single nonresponder existed, so baseline CD8+ expansion links stay unclear.

RNA, once extracted, was reverse transcribed into cDNA for use as the sequencing template. TCRdb's table, derived via immunoSEQ multiplex PCR, lists solely in-frame clones and lacks some. The sample consists of over 250,000 clones, about three fifths of them appearing once. Indicated treatment: oral pan-JAK inhibitor, 5-10 mg twice daily. This TCR was sampled from a human donor with alopecia areata. Sequenced material: CD4+ T cells sorted from blood, taken at week 52, from a patient treated with tofacitinib.

For the CDR3, the DNA is TGTGCCAGCACCACCTCTGAGGTGGGGCTCCGGCGGGCCCAGTACTTC. Translated: CASTTSEVGLRRAQYF. This chain links TRBV28 with TRBJ2-5, with D perhaps TRBD1 or TRBD2 (5 bases each). CDR3 length: 16 amino acids. Germline CDR1 is MDHEN and CDR2 is SYDVKM. Trimming cost V 7 bases and J 9 bases, with 27 bases left between them.